This note documents a single T cell receptor (beta chain) sequence. The sample belongs to a study of OX40 agonist ivuxolimab in advanced cancers. Clones were sequenced by immunoSEQ multiplex PCR, and TCRdb holds only the in-frame ones, with some missing. The sample has roughly 40,000 clones; around 91% are singletons. The CDR3 runs to 16 residues. Germline CDR1 reads SGHTA; CDR2 reads FQGNSA. The trim removed 2 bases at V and 5 bases at J, leaving 10 bases unmatched. The chain links TRBV7-2 to TRBJ1-1, with 8 bases fitting TRBD1. This receptor was identified in an adult with an advanced solid tumor such as melanoma, head and neck, liver or kidney cancer. Material: CD4+ or CD8+ T cells sorted from blood, obtained in a trial of the OX40 agonist ivuxolimab. CDR3 coding DNA: TGTGCCAGCAGCTTATTATCAGGGGGCAGGAGGACTGAAGCTTTCTTT. This translates into CASSLLSGGRRTEAFF.